This TCR beta chain was captured by sequencing in a study of cytotoxic CD8 clonotypes in ibrutinib-treated CLL. At the level of the study: The patients comprised approximately eleven relapsed/refractory and around 14 treatment-naive cases, around 18 IGHV unmutated.

Concerning this clone: As yet, its antigen is unknown.

Notes on the study in general: Public clonotypes were uncommon and contracted or stayed stable on treatment. Clonality was elevated at ibrutinib response and had returned toward baseline at progression.

Looked up from germline, CDR1 is SGDLS and CDR2 is YYNGEE. The length of the CDR3 is 13 residues. The V and J ends lost 10 bases and 5 bases, in that order; junction bases with no gene match: 8. Assay: immunoSEQ multiplex PCR; the TCRdb copy retains only in-frame clones and omits some. Of about 130,000 clones in the sample, around three quarters were seen once. The chain employs TRBV9 and TRBJ1-1, with TRBD1 identical over 10 bases. The sample consisted of PBMCs, taken after 12 months of ibrutinib treatment. The clonotype comes from a human donor with chronic lymphocytic leukemia. The CDR3 region has the DNA TGTGCCTCAACCGGGACAGGGGAAACTGAAGCTTTCTTT. Protein: CASTGTGETEAFF.